This passage covers 23 T cell receptor beta chains from one sample sequenced in a study of blood T cell repertoires in COVID-19. TCRdb's table, derived via immunoSEQ multiplex PCR, lists solely in-frame clones and lacks some. Of roughly 200,000 clones in the sample, 84% were seen once. Material for sequencing was peripheral blood. Source of these receptors: a human donor in a cohort sampled during active COVID-19.

This chain connects TRBV2 to TRBJ1-6; no firm D call. The V gene lost 4 bases and the J gene lost 9 bases, with 16 bases spanning the gap. Per the germline V gene, CDR1 is SNHLY and CDR2 is FYNNEI. The CDR3 runs to 15 residues. The CDR3 reads CASSGRTSGGSPLHF. The CDR3 nucleotides are TGTGCCAGCAGTGGACGTACCTCAGGAGGTTCACCCCTCCACTTT.

CDR3 bases: TGCGCCAGCAGCTTGTTGGCTAGCGGACTATCGACCGGGGAGCTGTTTTTT. It yields the protein CASSLLASGLSTGELFF. The chain has TRBV5-1 and TRBJ2-2, with 7 bases lining up with TRBD2. The V gene's germline CDR1 is SGHRS and CDR2 YFSETQ. CDR3 size: 17 residues. V lost 1 base and J lost 5; bases outside the gene matches: 11.

V usage is TRBV21-1 and J usage is TRBJ1-1. TRBV21-1 constitutes a pseudogene. The CDR3 is made up of 17 amino acids. In DNA, the CDR3 is TGTGCCAGCAGCAAAGCGATGAAAGCAGAGGGGAACACTGAAGCTTTCTTT. Its protein is CASSKAMKAEGNTEAFF.

The rearrangement links TRBV5-1 to TRBJ1-6; D remains unclear. V was clipped by 0 bases and J by 8 bases, with 6 bases between them. Per the germline V gene, CDR1 is SGHRS and CDR2 is YFSETQ. CDR3 size: 13 residues. The CDR3 region is CASSLEEDSPLHF. The CDR3 coding sequence is TGCGCCAGCAGCTTGGAGGAGGATTCACCCCTCCACTTT. Full variable domain (missing parts from reference TRBV5-1 and TRBJ1-6): KAGVTQTPRYLIKTRGQQVTLSCSPISGHRSVSWYQQTPGQGLQFLFEYFSETQRNKGNFPGRFSGRQFSNSRSEMNVSTLELGDSALYLCASSLEEDSPLHFGNGTRLTVT.

The genes are TRBV19 and TRBJ1-1; 9 bases are a match to TRBD1. Germline V gene data show CDR1 as LNHDA and CDR2 as SQIVND (reference sequence). With V trimmed by 7 bases and J by 0 bases, 9 bases remained unmatched. The length of the CDR3 is 16 residues. Here the CDR3 DNA reads TGTGCCAGTACCCCGAGGACAGGGGAAGTGAACACTGAAGCTTTCTTT. This codes for CASTPRTGEVNTEAFF.

The chain links TRBV3-1 (or the pseudogene TRBV3-2) to TRBJ2-2; TRBD2 agrees at 8 bases. This CDR3 has 18 amino acids. V trimming: 7 bases; J trimming: 3 bases; junction bases outside the gene matches: 16. Germline V gives CDR1 LGHDT, CDR2 YNNKEL (reference sequence). Here the CDR3 DNA reads TGTGCCAGCAATGGGGGACTAGGTTTTGCATCGGACACCGGGGAGCTGTTTTTT. As protein: CASNGGLGFASDTGELFF.

For the CDR3, the DNA is TGTGCCAGCAGTTCCGGGGGCTACGAGCAGTACGTC. As protein: CASSSGGYEQYV. The chain joins TRBV5-6 to TRBJ2-7; possibly TRBD2 for D (6 bases). The germline CDR1 and CDR2 sequences are SGHDT and YYEEEE. This CDR3 is 12 amino acids long. V was pared by 5 bases and J by 3 bases, with 9 bases between.

The chain carries TRBV30 and TRBJ1-1; no clear D. The V end lost 0 bases, the J end lost 12 bases, and 17 bases lay between the germline ends. CDR1 and CDR2 (germline): GTSNPN, SVGIG (reference sequence). The CDR3 loop spans 13 amino acids. CDR3 coding DNA: TGTGCCTGGAGTGTGGGGAGGCGGGAGCGGTCTTTCTTT. This sequence encodes CAWSVGRRERSFF. The variable domain in full, completed from reference TRBV30 and TRBJ1-1, reads SQTIHQWPATLVQPVGSPLSLECTVEGTSNPNLYWYRQAAGRGLQLLFYSVGIGQISSEVPQNLSASRPQDRQFILSSKKLLLSDSGFYLCAWSVGRRERSFFGQGTRLTVV.

V is TRBV10-3 and J is TRBJ2-5; TRBD2 aligns across 13 bases. Germline V gene data show CDR1 as ENHRY and CDR2 as SYGVKD. The length of the CDR3 is 15 residues. V shed 10 bases, J shed 5 bases, and the junction held 10 bases outside the gene matches. The CDR3 DNA is TGTGCCAACCCAGGGACTAGCGGGAATTCGGAGACCCAGTACTTC. Amino acids: CANPGTSGNSETQYF.

V and J are TRBV19 and TRBJ1-2, with a tentative D call TRBD1 (5 bases). CDR1 is LNHDA and CDR2 is SQIVND in the germline V gene (reference sequence). CDR3 size: 15 residues. Trimming shortened V by 5 bases and J by 5 bases, and 18 bases separated the two germline ends. The CDR3 spells CASSLLGQGGYGYTF. The CDR3 DNA sequence: TGTGCCAGTAGTTTACTCGGGCAGGGAGGTTATGGCTACACCTTC.

This sequence joins TRBV6-2 or TRBV6-3 and TRBJ1-2; D is ambiguous. Germline V gives CDR1 MNHEY, CDR2 SVGEGT. Trimming cost V 4 bases and J 0 bases, with 9 bases left between them. The CDR3 extends over 14 amino acids. CDR3 sequence: CASSFLSANYGYTF. The CDR3 DNA is TGTGCCAGCAGTTTTCTCTCCGCTAACTATGGCTACACCTTC.

The chain combines TRBV19 with TRBJ1-1; no clear D. Trimming left V 8 bases short and J 3 bases short, with 10 bases between. Germline lookup yields CDR1 LNHDA and CDR2 SQIVND (reference sequence). The CDR3 runs 12 residues. The CDR3 nucleotides read TGTGCCAGTGCATTTAGAGACACTGAAGCTTTCTTT. This translates into CASAFRDTEAFF.

This chain connects TRBV2 to TRBJ2-3; the D gene is possibly TRBD1 (5 bases). V dropped 6 bases and J dropped 0 bases, with 16 bases sitting between them. The CDR3 extends over 16 amino acids. Germline V lookup: CDR1 SNHLY, CDR2 FYNNEI. In DNA, the CDR3 is TGTGCCAGCAGGGGGCATTTGGGGATAAGCACAGATACGCAGTATTTT. Protein sequence: CASRGHLGISTDTQYF.

This chain uses TRBV6-1 with TRBJ1-4; 10 nucleotides agree with TRBD1. Germline lookup yields CDR1 MNHNS and CDR2 SASEGT. The length of the CDR3 is 17 residues. With 3 bases clipped from V and 1 base from J, the junction kept 5 bases outside the gene matches. CDR3 bases: TGTGCCAGCAGTGATTCGGGACAGGGGTTAACTAATGAAAAACTGTTTTTT. It specifies CASSDSGQGLTNEKLFF.

The rearrangement uses TRBV15 and TRBJ1-5; the D is unclear. Germline loops: CDR1 LNHNV, CDR2 YYDKDF (reference sequence). The CDR3 sequence is 15 residues long. Trimming removed 0 bases from V and 4 bases from J, with 10 bases in between. The CDR3, as DNA: TGTGCCACCAGCAGAGATCTCGCGGGAAATCAGCCCCAGCATTTT. Translated, it gives CATSRDLAGNQPQHF.

This clone was seen a handful of times. The V call is TRBV24-1, the J call TRBJ2-1, with 8 nucleotides matching TRBD1. Germline V CDR1 and CDR2: KGHDR, SFDVKD. V shed 7 bases, J shed 1 base, and the junction held 2 bases outside the gene matches. This CDR3 is 14 amino acids long. CDR3 sequence reads: CATSRQGSYNEQFF. The CDR3 nucleotides read TGTGCCACCAGCAGACAGGGGTCCTACAATGAGCAGTTCTTC.

The chain has TRBV5-1 and TRBJ2-5; 12 nucleotides agree with TRBD2. The trim removed 4 bases at V and 5 bases at J, leaving 12 bases unmatched. The CDR3 has 17 amino acids. Germline V CDR1 and CDR2: SGHRS, YFSETQ. The CDR3 DNA reads as TGCGCCAGCAGCGCCTCGGCTAGCGGGGGGGCCGAGGAGACCCAGTACTTC. Its translation is CASSASASGGAEETQYF.

This clone was found once. The chain combines TRBV6-5 with TRBJ2-5, with 8 bases aligning to TRBD1. This CDR3 has 14 residues. The germline V gene encodes CDR1 MNHEY and CDR2 SVGAGI. The junction had 10 bases not matched to a gene; V was cut back by 6 bases and J by 7 bases. The CDR3 DNA sequence: TGTGCCAGCAGGCCAGGACAGGGAGAGGGGACCCAGTACTTC. Its protein product is CASRPGQGEGTQYF.

The chain combines TRBV5-1 with TRBJ2-7; possible D gene TRBD2, 7 bases. V dropped 0 bases and J dropped 5 bases, with 18 bases sitting between them. CDR1 and CDR2 from the germline V gene are SGHRS and YFSETQ. The CDR3 has 16 residues. For the CDR3, the DNA is TGCGCCAGCAGCTTGGCGGGCCGACGGGGGGCTGACGAGCAGTACGTC. Translation: CASSLAGRRGADEQYV.

The rearrangement joins TRBV7-2 to TRBJ2-1, with a tentative D call TRBD1 (7 bases). Between the trimmed V and J ends, which lost 5 bases and 13 bases, there was a span of 12 bases. Germline assignment: CDR1 SGHTA and CDR2 FQGNSA. This CDR3 region has 11 residues. The CDR3 spells CASSLRGVQFF. In nucleotides, the CDR3 is TGTGCCAGCAGCCTCAGGGGGGTACAGTTCTTC.

With regard to this clone: Other DNA sequences within the sample encode an identical CDR3. The chain employs TRBV6-6 and TRBJ1-1, with D tentatively TRBD1 (6 bases). Trimming left V 6 bases short and J 8 bases short, with 10 bases between. The CDR3 totals 11 residues. Germline V gene data show CDR1 as MNHNY and CDR2 as SVGAGI (reference sequence). The CDR3 sequence is CASSRQAEAFF. The CDR3, as DNA: TGTGCCAGCAGCCGACAGGCCGAAGCTTTCTTT.

The chain couples TRBV6-5 to TRBJ1-6, with D possibly being TRBD1 (5 bases). This CDR3 region has 16 residues. V lost 0 bases to trimming and J lost 11 bases, with 17 bases between them. CDR1 and CDR2 from the germline V gene are MNHEY and SVGAGI. CDR3 DNA sequence: TGTGCCAGCAGTTACTCCGCCGGGACTCGAGGTCCACCCCTCCACTTT. It yields the protein CASSYSAGTRGPPLHF.

The chain's CDR3 is CASMTGHPYEQYV. CDR3 DNA: TGTGCCAGCATGACAGGGCACCCCTACGAGCAGTACGTC. The genes are TRBV6-1 and TRBJ2-7, with TRBD1 matching 7 bases. In germline, CDR1 is MNHNS, CDR2 SASEGT. Unmatched junction bases numbered 5, after V lost 7 bases and J lost 2 bases. The CDR3 has 13 amino acids.